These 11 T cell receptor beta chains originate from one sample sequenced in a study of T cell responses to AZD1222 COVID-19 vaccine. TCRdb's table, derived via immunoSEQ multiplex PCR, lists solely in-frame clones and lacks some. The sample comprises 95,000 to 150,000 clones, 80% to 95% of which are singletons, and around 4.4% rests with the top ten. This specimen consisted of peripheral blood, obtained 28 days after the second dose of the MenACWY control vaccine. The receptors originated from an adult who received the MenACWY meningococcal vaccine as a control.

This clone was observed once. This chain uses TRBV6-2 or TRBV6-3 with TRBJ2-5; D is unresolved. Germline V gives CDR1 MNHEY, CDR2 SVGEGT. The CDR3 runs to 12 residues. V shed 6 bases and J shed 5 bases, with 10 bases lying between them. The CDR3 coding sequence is TGTGCCAGCAGCCTCCGGCCGGAGACCCAGTACTTC. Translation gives CASSLRPETQYF.

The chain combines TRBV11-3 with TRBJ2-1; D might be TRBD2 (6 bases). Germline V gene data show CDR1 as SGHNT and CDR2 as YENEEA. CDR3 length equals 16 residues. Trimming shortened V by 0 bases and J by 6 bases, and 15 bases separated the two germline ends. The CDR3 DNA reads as TGTGCCAGCAGCTTAGATAAGCGATTGGGGGGCAATGAGCAGTTCTTC. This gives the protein CASSLDKRLGGNEQFF.

The CDR3 bases are TGTGCCAGCTCGCGCGGGACAGGGGTTGAAAAACTGTTTTTT. Translating gives CASSRGTGVEKLFF. The rearrangement links TRBV18 to TRBJ1-4, with TRBD1 matching over 10 bases. The CDR3 totals 14 residues. Per the germline V gene, CDR1 is KGHSH and CDR2 is LQKENI. V gave up 6 bases and J gave up 7 bases; unmatched junction bases: 5.

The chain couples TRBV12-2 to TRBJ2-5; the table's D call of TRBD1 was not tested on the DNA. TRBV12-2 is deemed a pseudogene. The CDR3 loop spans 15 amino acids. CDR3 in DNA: TGTGCAAGTCGCTTAGCCGGGACAGGGTCAGAGACCCAGTACTTC. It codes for CASRLAGTGSETQYF.

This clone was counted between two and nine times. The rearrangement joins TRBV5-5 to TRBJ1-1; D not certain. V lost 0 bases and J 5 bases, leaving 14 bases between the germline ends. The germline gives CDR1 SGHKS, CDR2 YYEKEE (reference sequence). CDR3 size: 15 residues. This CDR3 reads CASSLAWRGKTEAFF. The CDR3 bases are TGTGCCAGCAGCTTGGCTTGGCGGGGTAAAACTGAAGCTTTCTTT.

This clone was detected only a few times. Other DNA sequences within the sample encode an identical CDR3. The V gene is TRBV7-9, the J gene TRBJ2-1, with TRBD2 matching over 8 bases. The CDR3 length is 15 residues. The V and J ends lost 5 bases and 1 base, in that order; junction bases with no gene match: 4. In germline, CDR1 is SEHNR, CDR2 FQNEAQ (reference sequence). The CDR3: CASSPSGSSYNEQFF. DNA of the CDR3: TGTGCCAGCAGCCCGAGCGGGAGTTCCTACAATGAGCAGTTCTTC. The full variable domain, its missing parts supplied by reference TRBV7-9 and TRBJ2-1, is DTGVSQNPRHKITKRGQNVTFRCDPISEHNRLYWYRQTLGQGPEFLTYFQNEAQLEKSRLLSDRFSAERPKGSFSTLEIQRTEQGDSAMYLCASSPSGSSYNEQFFGPGTRLTVL.

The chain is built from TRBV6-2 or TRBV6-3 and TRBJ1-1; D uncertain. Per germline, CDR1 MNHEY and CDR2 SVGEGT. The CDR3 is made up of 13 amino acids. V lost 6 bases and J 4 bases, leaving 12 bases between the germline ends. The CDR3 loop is CASSSSLGTEAFF. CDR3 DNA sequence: TGTGCCAGCAGCAGCTCTTTGGGCACTGAAGCTTTCTTT.

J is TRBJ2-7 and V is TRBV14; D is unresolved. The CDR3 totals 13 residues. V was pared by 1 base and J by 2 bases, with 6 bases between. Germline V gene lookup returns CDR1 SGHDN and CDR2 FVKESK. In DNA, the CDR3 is TGTGCCAGCAGCCAAGTAAGGGCCTACGAGCAGTACTTC. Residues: CASSQVRAYEQYF. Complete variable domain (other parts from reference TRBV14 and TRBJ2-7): EAGVTQFPSHSVIEKGQTVTLRCDPISGHDNLYWYRRVMGKEIKFLLHFVKESKQDESGMPNNRFLAERTGGTYSTLKVQPAELEDSGVYFCASSQVRAYEQYFGPGTRLTVT.

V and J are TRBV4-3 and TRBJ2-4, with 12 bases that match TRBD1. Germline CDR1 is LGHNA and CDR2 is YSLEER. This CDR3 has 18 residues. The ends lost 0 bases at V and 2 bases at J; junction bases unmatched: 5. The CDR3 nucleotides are TGCGCCAGCAGCCAAGATGGGACAGGGGGCCGGTCCAAAAACATTCAGTACTTC. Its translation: CASSQDGTGGRSKNIQYF.

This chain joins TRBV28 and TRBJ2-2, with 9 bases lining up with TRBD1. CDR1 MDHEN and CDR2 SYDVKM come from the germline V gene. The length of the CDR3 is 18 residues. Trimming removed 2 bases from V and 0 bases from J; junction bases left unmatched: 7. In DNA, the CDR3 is TGTGCCAGCAGTTTACTGGGACAGGGAAAAGCGAACACCGGGGAGCTGTTTTTT. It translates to CASSLLGQGKANTGELFF.

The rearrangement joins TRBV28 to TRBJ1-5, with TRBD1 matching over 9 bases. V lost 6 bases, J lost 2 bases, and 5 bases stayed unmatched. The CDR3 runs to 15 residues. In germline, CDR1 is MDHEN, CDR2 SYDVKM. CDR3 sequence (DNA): TGTGCCAGCAGCTGGGGACAGGGTGGCAATCAGCCCCAGCATTTT. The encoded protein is CASSWGQGGNQPQHF.